The 27 T cell receptor beta chains below come from one sample, sequenced in a study of T cell clonality in common variable immunodeficiency. Produced via immunoSEQ multiplex PCR; TCRdb's table is partial and in-frame only. The table records some 38,000 clones without singletons, the ten largest covering 0.95%. Sequenced input: peripheral blood mononuclear cells. The source of these receptors is a person aged 18 to 70 in good health.

This clone has more than one count but fewer than ten. The read terminates 3 residues before the CDR3 end, so the remaining end is supplied by the germline J gene. Other DNA sequences in this specimen translate into the identical CDR3. The chain employs TRBV20-1 and TRBJ1-3, with TRBD1 matching 9 bases. CDR1 and CDR2 (germline): DFQATT, SNEGSKA (reference sequence). The CDR3 length is 15 residues. The ends lost 6 bases at V and 4 bases at J; junction bases unmatched: 10. The CDR3 sequence is CSAPDRGISGNTIYF. The sequenced CDR3 bases are TGCAGTGCGCCTGACAGGGGGATATCCGGAAACACC.

The sample holds many counts of this clone. The CDR3 end falls 3 residues outside the read, so it is completed with the germline J gene. The chain combines TRBV29-1 with TRBJ2-5, with a possible D match to TRBD1 (6 bases). The germline gives CDR1 SQVTM, CDR2 ANQGSEA. CDR3 length equals 14 residues. Trimming cost V 7 bases and J 1 base, with 16 bases left between them. CDR3 DNA (partial): TGCAGCGCCACGGGACAAAACAGCCAAGAGACC. This codes for CSATGQNSQET. The complete CDR3 reads CSATGQNSQETQYF.

This clone showed up many times. The CDR3 goes on 3 residues after the read ends, and that part is filled in from the germline J gene. The V call is TRBV19, the J call TRBJ2-1, with 8 bases fitting TRBD1. This CDR3 is built from 15 residues. With 4 bases clipped from V and 0 bases from J, the junction kept 2 bases outside the gene matches. Germline V gene lookup returns CDR1 LNHDA and CDR2 SQIVND (reference sequence). The covered CDR3 bases are TGTGCCAGTAGTAACGGACAGGGCTCCTACAATGAG. The encoded protein is CASSNGQGSYNE. The whole CDR3 protein is CASSNGQGSYNEQFF.

This clone was detected only a few times. Coverage ceases 3 residues before the CDR3 finishes, and the germline J gene fills in the end. V usage is TRBV10-2 and J usage is TRBJ2-1; 9 nucleotides match TRBD2. Germline V gene lookup returns CDR1 WSHSY and CDR2 SAAADI. Unmatched junction bases numbered 5, after V lost 5 bases and J lost 3 bases. This CDR3 is 15 amino acids long. CDR3 DNA (partial): TGCGCCAGCAGTCAGACTAGCGGAATCTACAATGAG. Residues: CASSQTSGIYNE. The CDR3 as a whole reads CASSQTSGIYNEQFF.

This clone was recorded at least ten times. The sequence runs out 3 residues before the end of the CDR3; the remainder is reconstructed from the germline J gene. V and J are TRBV6-2 or TRBV6-3 and TRBJ1-5; the D is unclear. This CDR3 comprises 16 residues. Trimming cost V 2 bases and J 1 base, with 12 bases left between them. Germline CDR1 is MNHEY and CDR2 is SVGEGT. Partial CDR3 DNA: TGTGCCAGCAGTTACGGTAGGAGGGTGAGCAATCAGCCC. This sequence encodes CASSYGRRVSNQP. The entire CDR3 is CASSYGRRVSNQPQHF.

This clone was picked up many times. The read falls 3 residues short of the CDR3 end, and the missing part is taken from the germline J gene. J is TRBJ2-1 and V is TRBV6-2 or TRBV6-3, with D maybe TRBD1 (5 bases). Germline V lookup: CDR1 MNHEY, CDR2 SVGEGT. V gave up 6 bases and J gave up 2 bases, with 14 bases separating them. The CDR3 is 15 amino acids. The CDR3 is CASSPNRYTYNEQFF. The covered CDR3 bases are TGTGCCAGCAGCCCGAACAGGTACACCTACAATGAG.

This clone counts as medium-sized. From the germline J gene comes the end of the CDR3, since the read stops 3 residues before it. V is TRBV4-2 and J is TRBJ2-1; D might be TRBD2 (6 bases). The CDR3 runs 20 residues. CDR1 is LGHNA and CDR2 is YNFKEQ in the germline V gene. Deletions cut 3 bases from V and 0 bases from J, with 24 bases between. This CDR3 reads CASSQGSGLEPLSSYNEQFF. The sequenced CDR3 bases are TGTGCCAGCAGCCAGGGGTCGGGACTCGAACCCTTGAGCTCCTACAATGAG.

This clone was picked up many times. The read terminates 3 residues ahead of where the CDR3 ends, so the germline J gene completes it. This sequence joins TRBV12-3 or TRBV12-4 and TRBJ2-3; a possible D gene is TRBD1 (6 bases). The CDR3 has 13 amino acids. Trimming stripped 5 bases from V and 7 bases from J, with 13 bases between. Partial CDR3 DNA: TGTGCCAGCAGTCCGGGACATTCCTATACG. Encoded protein: CASSPGHSYT. The CDR3 in full is CASSPGHSYTQYF.

This clone was picked up many times. Partial CDR3 DNA: TGTGCCAGCAGCACCAGGGGGTCCCCCTACAATGAG. This encodes CASSTRGSPYNE. In full, the CDR3 reads CASSTRGSPYNEQFF. The rearrangement links TRBV7-6 to TRBJ2-1; 7 bases are shared with TRBD1. Coverage ceases 3 residues before the CDR3 finishes, and the germline J gene fills in the end. The germline CDR1 and CDR2 sequences are SGHVS and FNYEAQ. This CDR3 comprises 15 residues. Losses at the gene ends were 5 bases for V and 2 bases for J; bases not matched to a gene: 6.

Ten or more counts support this clone. The CDR3 extends 3 residues past the end of the read, so its final part is completed from the germline J gene. The chain carries TRBV27 and TRBJ2-1; unclear D gene. Germline CDR1 is MNHEY and CDR2 is SMNVEV (reference sequence). The V gene lost 3 bases and the J gene lost 4 bases, with 16 bases spanning the gap. This CDR3 has 16 residues. The CDR3 sequence: CASSFLYVPPYNEQFF. The part of the CDR3 DNA that was read is TGTGCCAGCAGTTTCCTCTATGTACCTCCTTACAATGAG.

This clone was counted many times. The read finishes 3 residues shy of the CDR3 end, and the germline J gene is used to complete it. The chain carries TRBV18 and TRBJ1-5, with TRBD1 as a possible D gene (6 bases). CDR1 is KGHSH and CDR2 is LQKENI in the germline V gene. The ends were cut back, 6 bases at V and 3 bases at J, with 12 bases in the middle. The CDR3 has 14 amino acids. Incomplete CDR3 DNA: TGTGCCAGCTCCCCTACAGGGTTCAATCAGCCC. Protein product: CASSPTGFNQP. Given in full, the CDR3 is CASSPTGFNQPQHF.

This clone was found many times. The read gets to within 3 residues of the CDR3 end, and the germline J gene fills in the rest. V usage is TRBV7-2 and J usage is TRBJ2-3; D unclear. Per the germline V gene, CDR1 is SGHTA and CDR2 is FQGNSA. V was cut by 5 bases and J by 2 bases, with 8 bases left in between. This CDR3 is 13 amino acids long. The CDR3 bases that were read are TGTGCCAGCAGCCTGGCTCTCACAGATACG. This codes for CASSLALTDT. The whole CDR3 protein reads CASSLALTDTQYF.

In this sample, this clone turned up a few times. The read ends 3 residues early relative to the CDR3; the germline J gene fills the gap. Other DNA sequences within the sample encode an identical CDR3. The chain has TRBV6-2 or TRBV6-3 and TRBJ1-1; D might be TRBD1 (5 bases). The germline V gene encodes CDR1 MNHEY and CDR2 SVGEGT. The CDR3 runs to 14 residues. V dropped 6 bases and J dropped 5 bases, with 16 bases sitting between them. CDR3 DNA (partial): TGTGCCAGCAGCCCCTCATTAGGGGAGACTGAA. This gives the protein CASSPSLGETE. The entire CDR3 is CASSPSLGETEAFF.

This clone was recorded many times. Germline and junction disagree at one end, which may indicate a read error. Sequencing ends 3 residues short of the CDR3 end; the germline J gene provides the rest. This chain joins TRBV4-2 and TRBJ2-1; 10 bases align to TRBD1. The CDR3 has 15 residues. The germline V gene has CDR1 LGHNA and CDR2 YNFKEQ. CDR3 sequence reads: CASSHGTGVVTEQFF. Partial CDR3 DNA: TGCGCCAGCAGCCACGGGACAGGGGTGGTAACTGAG.

This clone was seen at least ten times. Read sequence stops 3 residues before the CDR3 end, and the germline J gene provides the missing end. The chain uses TRBV29-1 and TRBJ1-2; 10 nucleotides align to TRBD1. The trim removed 6 bases at V and 5 bases at J, leaving 9 bases unmatched. The germline gives CDR1 SQVTM, CDR2 ANQGSEA. There are 14 residues in the CDR3. CDR3 DNA (partial): TGCAGCGTCTCTCTTGGGACAGGGGCGTATGGC. This codes for CSVSLGTGAYG. The complete CDR3 sequence is CSVSLGTGAYGYTF.

This clone appeared many times. The CDR3 is cut off 3 residues early in the read; its end comes from the germline J gene. The chain employs TRBV18 and TRBJ1-2; 9 nucleotides match TRBD1. This CDR3 contains 15 residues. Per the germline V gene, CDR1 is KGHSH and CDR2 is LQKENI. After removal of 3 bases from V and 2 bases from J, the junction contained 4 bases not matched to a gene. The part of the CDR3 DNA that was read is TGTGCCAGCTCACCGGCGGGACAGGGCAACTATGGC. It yields the protein CASSPAGQGNYG. The whole CDR3 region reads CASSPAGQGNYGYTF.

This clone was counted ten times or more. The read is 3 residues too short to cover the CDR3 end, so that end is filled in from the germline J gene. The genes are TRBV2 and TRBJ1-5; 8 bases line up with TRBD1. The CDR3 loop spans 15 amino acids. In germline, CDR1 is SNHLY, CDR2 FYNNEI. Losses at the gene ends were 2 bases for V and 6 bases for J; bases not matched to a gene: 6. CDR3 DNA (partial): TGTGCCAGCAGTGAATTGGCAGGGGGCGGTCAGCCC. Protein: CASSELAGGGQP. Given in full, the CDR3 is CASSELAGGGQPQHF.

This clone came up many times. The read terminates 3 residues ahead of where the CDR3 ends, so the germline J gene completes it. V usage is TRBV30 and J usage is TRBJ2-2, with D perhaps given as TRBD1 or TRBD2 (6 bases each). V lost 0 bases and J lost 6, with 14 bases in between. The germline gives CDR1 GTSNPN, CDR2 SVGIG (reference sequence). The CDR3 loop spans 15 amino acids. The DNA read from the CDR3 is TGTGCCTGGAGTGTTCCAGGGGAGGACTCCGGGGAG. This sequence encodes CAWSVPGEDSGE. The CDR3 reads in full as CAWSVPGEDSGELFF. The full variable domain, in which reference TRBV30 and TRBJ2-2 provide the parts outside the CDR3, is SQTIHQWPATLVQPVGSPLSLECTVEGTSNPNLYWYRQAAGRGLQLLFYSVGIGQISSEVPQNLSASRPQDRQFILSSKKLLLSDSGFYLCAWSVPGEDSGELFFGEGSRLTVL.

This clone came up many times. The CDR3 is cut off 3 residues early in the read; its end comes from the germline J gene. This chain joins TRBV7-2 and TRBJ2-7, with TRBD2 identical over 10 bases. The CDR3 loop spans 17 amino acids. With 0 bases clipped from V and 1 base from J, the junction kept 6 bases outside the gene matches. CDR1 SGHTA and CDR2 FQGNSA come from the germline V gene. The CDR3 spells CASSLAPSGGPSYEQYF. The DNA read from the CDR3 is TGTGCCAGCAGCTTAGCGCCTAGCGGGGGACCTTCCTACGAG.

The sample holds many counts of this clone. The read terminates 3 residues before the CDR3 end, so the remaining end is supplied by the germline J gene. This chain connects TRBV2 to TRBJ1-2; no firm D call. The CDR3 spans 13 residues. Germline V gene data show CDR1 as SNHLY and CDR2 as FYNNEI. The sequenced part of the CDR3 DNA is TGTGCCAGCAGTGTCAACCCACAAACGGGC. It encodes CASSVNPQTG. The entire CDR3 protein is CASSVNPQTGYTF.

The table lists this clone with many counts. The CDR3: CASSSGQGGAEAFF. The CDR3 bases that were read are TGCGCCAGCAGCTCCGGACAGGGTGGGGCTGAA. The rearrangement links TRBV5-1 to TRBJ1-1; 8 positions match TRBD1. The CDR3 goes on 3 residues after the read ends, and that part is filled in from the germline J gene. The CDR3 is made up of 14 amino acids. The V gene's germline CDR1 is SGHRS and CDR2 YFSETQ. With V trimmed by 3 bases and J by 6 bases, 7 bases remained unmatched.

There are many counts of this clone. The read gets to within 3 residues of the CDR3 end, and the germline J gene fills in the rest. This chain joins TRBV20-1 and TRBJ1-1; tentative D call: TRBD1 (5 bases). The V and J ends lost 1 base and 1 base respectively, with 10 bases between them. Per the germline V gene, CDR1 is DFQATT and CDR2 is SNEGSKA (reference sequence). The length of the CDR3 is 14 residues. Here the CDR3 reads CSARVAGQNTEAFF. The CDR3 DNA, read in part, is TGCAGTGCTAGAGTGGCAGGACAGAACACTGAA.

There are many counts of this clone. The read ends 3 residues before the CDR3 terminus; that terminus is restored from the germline J gene. V is TRBV5-1 and J is TRBJ2-3; 13 nucleotides agree with TRBD2. Germline V gene data show CDR1 as SGHRS and CDR2 as YFSETQ. The length of the CDR3 is 16 residues. Germline trimming cut 3 bases from V and 2 bases from J; bases unmatched to any gene: 3. Incomplete CDR3 DNA: TGCGCCAGCAGCTCCGGACTAGCGGGAGTCACAGATACG. Protein: CASSSGLAGVTDT. The complete CDR3 protein is CASSSGLAGVTDTQYF.

This clone was seen ten or more times. The read terminates 3 residues before the CDR3 end, so the remaining end is supplied by the germline J gene. The J gene is TRBJ2-1, the V gene TRBV12-3 or TRBV12-4; weak D call: TRBD2 (6 bases). With 5 bases removed from V and 9 bases from J, the gap between germline ends came to 23 bases. The CDR3 is 16 amino acids. Incomplete CDR3 DNA: TGTGCCAGCAGTCCGCAACCGGGACTCAGACGCCTTGAG. Translated, it gives CASSPQPGLRRLE. In full, the CDR3 reads CASSPQPGLRRLEQFF.

In its sample, this clone was seen many times. With the read ending 3 residues before the CDR3 end, the germline J gene is used to fill in that end. This chain uses TRBV5-1 with TRBJ2-1, with D unresolved. This CDR3 is 16 amino acids long. Trimming removed 6 bases from V and 0 bases from J, with 16 bases in between. Germline loops: CDR1 SGHRS, CDR2 YFSETQ. CDR3 bases read: TGCGCCAGCAATCCGGGTGCATCGAGCTCCTACAATGAG. Protein sequence: CASNPGASSSYNE. The full CDR3 protein is CASNPGASSSYNEQFF.

This clone was recorded many times. One junction end does not reproduce the germline sequence, and a read error may be involved. The read ends 3 residues before the CDR3 terminus; that terminus is restored from the germline J gene. The chain recombines TRBV4-2 with TRBJ2-3; unclear D gene. This CDR3 contains 13 residues. The V gene's germline CDR1 is LGHNA and CDR2 YNFKEQ. CDR3: CASSLRGTDTQYF. The part of the CDR3 DNA that was read is TGCGCCAGCAGCCTACGGGGCACAGATACG.

This clone was seen many times. Coverage ceases 3 residues before the CDR3 finishes, and the germline J gene fills in the end. The rearrangement joins TRBV11-2 to TRBJ2-7; 10 positions agree with TRBD1. The CDR3 has 15 residues. Germline lookup yields CDR1 SGHAT and CDR2 FQNNGV. The V gene end was trimmed by 6 bases and the J gene end by 3 bases; junction bases not matched to a gene: 8. CDR3 sequence: CASRLPGQGNYEQYF. The sequenced CDR3 bases are TGTGCCAGCAGGCTACCGGGACAGGGGAACTACGAG.